The entry that follows covers one T cell receptor beta chain sequence. Its antigen is undetermined. This sample was taken from a study of T cell responses to AZD1222 COVID-19 vaccine. V lost 3 bases, J lost 11 bases, and 11 bases lay in between. In germline, CDR1 is SGHTA, CDR2 FQGNSA. The CDR3 runs to 12 residues. Clones were sequenced by immunoSEQ multiplex PCR, and TCRdb holds only the in-frame ones, with some missing. The sample records about 200,000 clones, more than 90% being singletons. Study-level points and caveats: An increase in Spike-specific TCR breadth and depth was observed after two AZD1222 doses. Reportedly, nearly half the spike-specific TCRs target unmutated variant regions. The peak T cell response came first, and repertoires were sampled only after it.

The receptor's source is an adult who received the MenACWY meningococcal vaccine as a control. This chain joins TRBV7-2 and TRBJ2-1, with a possible D match to TRBD2 (5 bases). The specimen comprised peripheral blood, sampled 28 days after the second dose of the MenACWY control vaccine. CDR3 in DNA: TGTGCCAGCAGCTTGATCGGGGTGAAGCAGTTCTTC. As protein: CASSLIGVKQFF.